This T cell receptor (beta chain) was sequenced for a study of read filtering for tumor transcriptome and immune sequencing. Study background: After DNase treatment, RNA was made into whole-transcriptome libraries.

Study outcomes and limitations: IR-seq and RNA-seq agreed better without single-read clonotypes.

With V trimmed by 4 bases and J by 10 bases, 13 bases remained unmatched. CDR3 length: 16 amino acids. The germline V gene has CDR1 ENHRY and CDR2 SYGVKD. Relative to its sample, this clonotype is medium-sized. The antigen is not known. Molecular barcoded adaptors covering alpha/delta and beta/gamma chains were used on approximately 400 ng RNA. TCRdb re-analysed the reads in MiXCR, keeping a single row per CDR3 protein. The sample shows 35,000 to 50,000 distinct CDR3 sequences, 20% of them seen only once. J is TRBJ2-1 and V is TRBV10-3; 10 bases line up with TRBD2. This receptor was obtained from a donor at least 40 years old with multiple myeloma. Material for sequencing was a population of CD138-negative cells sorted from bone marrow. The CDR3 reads CAISGSSGRGTREQFF. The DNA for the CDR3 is TGTGCCATCAGTGGCTCTAGCGGGAGAGGAACGAGGGAGCAGTTCTTC.